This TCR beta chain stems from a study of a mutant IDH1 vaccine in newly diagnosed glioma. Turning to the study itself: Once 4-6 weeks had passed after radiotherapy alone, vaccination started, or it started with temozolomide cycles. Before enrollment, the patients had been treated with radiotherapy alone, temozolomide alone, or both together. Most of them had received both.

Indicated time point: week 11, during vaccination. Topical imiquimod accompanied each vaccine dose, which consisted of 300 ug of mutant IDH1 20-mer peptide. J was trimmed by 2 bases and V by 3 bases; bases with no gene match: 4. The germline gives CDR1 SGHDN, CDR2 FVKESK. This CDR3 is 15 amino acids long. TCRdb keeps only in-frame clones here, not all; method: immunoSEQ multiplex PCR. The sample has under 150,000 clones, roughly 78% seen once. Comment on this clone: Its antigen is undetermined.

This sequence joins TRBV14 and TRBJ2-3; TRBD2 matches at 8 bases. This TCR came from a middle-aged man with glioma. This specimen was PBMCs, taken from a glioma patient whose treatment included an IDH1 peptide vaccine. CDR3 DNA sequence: TGTGCCAGCAGCCACCCAGCGGGAGCCACAGATACGCAGTATTTT. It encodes CASSHPAGATDTQYF. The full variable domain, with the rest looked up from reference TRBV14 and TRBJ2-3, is EAGVTQFPSHSVIEKGQTVTLRCDPISGHDNLYWYRRVMGKEIKFLLHFVKESKQDESGMPNNRFLAERTGGTYSTLKVQPAELEDSGVYFCASSHPAGATDTQYFGPGTRLTVL.